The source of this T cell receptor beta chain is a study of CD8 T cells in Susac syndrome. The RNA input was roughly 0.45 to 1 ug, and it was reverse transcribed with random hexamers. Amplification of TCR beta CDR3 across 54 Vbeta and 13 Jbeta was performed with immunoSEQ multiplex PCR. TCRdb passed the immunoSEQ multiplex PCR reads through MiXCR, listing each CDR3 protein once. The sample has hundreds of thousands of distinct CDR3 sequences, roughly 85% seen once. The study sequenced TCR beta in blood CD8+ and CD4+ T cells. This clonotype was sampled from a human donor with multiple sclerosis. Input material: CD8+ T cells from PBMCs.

CDR3 residues: CASSLVTGQPYEQYF. DNA for the CDR3: TGTGCCAGCAGCTTAGTTACAGGGCAGCCTTACGAGCAGTACTTC. The rearrangement links TRBV7-9 to TRBJ2-7; D is possibly TRBD1 (6 bases). V lost 1 base, J lost 4 bases, and 14 bases lay in between. Germline V gene data show CDR1 as SEHNR and CDR2 as FQNEAQ (reference sequence). This CDR3 is 15 amino acids long.